This entry features one T cell receptor (beta chain) sequence. Its antigen is as yet unknown. The data are from a study of siplizumab effects on memory and regulatory T cells. Regarding the study as a whole: Naive T cells apparently outstripped memory cells in diversity and seemed major alloresponse contributors.

CDR1 and CDR2 (germline): LNHDA, SQIVND (reference sequence). This CDR3 contains 15 residues. With V trimmed by 5 bases and J by 3 bases, 10 bases remained unmatched. Data came from immunoSEQ multiplex PCR; TCRdb stores just in-frame clones and leaves some out. This sample has about 50,000 clones, with roughly 84% found just once. The sample consisted of naive CD8+ T cells sorted from blood. The chain recombines TRBV19 with TRBJ2-7; TRBD1 aligns across 7 bases. This TCR derives from a human donor in good health. The DNA for the CDR3 is TGTGCCAGTAGTGACCGGGACAGCCAAGACTACGAGCAGTACTTC. Protein: CASSDRDSQDYEQYF.